This T cell receptor (beta chain) was captured in a study of beta chain features in type 1 diabetes. V was cut by 3 bases and J by 0 bases, with 5 bases left in between. Germline V gene sequence: CDR1 SEHNR, CDR2 FQNEAQ (reference sequence). The CDR3 totals 13 residues. What was sequenced were expressed TCRB transcripts, since all of the isolated RNA had been reverse transcribed. Data came from immunoSEQ multiplex PCR; TCRdb stores just in-frame clones and leaves some out. The sample records about 620,000 clones, about 14% being singletons. This TCR came from a man younger than 35 in good health. Sequencing input: naive CD4+ T cells from blood. The chain is built from TRBV7-9 and TRBJ2-5; unclear D gene. CDR3 nucleotide sequence: TGTGCCAGCAGCTTCTCGTACCAAGAGACCCAGTACTTC. Translated, it gives CASSFSYQETQYF.